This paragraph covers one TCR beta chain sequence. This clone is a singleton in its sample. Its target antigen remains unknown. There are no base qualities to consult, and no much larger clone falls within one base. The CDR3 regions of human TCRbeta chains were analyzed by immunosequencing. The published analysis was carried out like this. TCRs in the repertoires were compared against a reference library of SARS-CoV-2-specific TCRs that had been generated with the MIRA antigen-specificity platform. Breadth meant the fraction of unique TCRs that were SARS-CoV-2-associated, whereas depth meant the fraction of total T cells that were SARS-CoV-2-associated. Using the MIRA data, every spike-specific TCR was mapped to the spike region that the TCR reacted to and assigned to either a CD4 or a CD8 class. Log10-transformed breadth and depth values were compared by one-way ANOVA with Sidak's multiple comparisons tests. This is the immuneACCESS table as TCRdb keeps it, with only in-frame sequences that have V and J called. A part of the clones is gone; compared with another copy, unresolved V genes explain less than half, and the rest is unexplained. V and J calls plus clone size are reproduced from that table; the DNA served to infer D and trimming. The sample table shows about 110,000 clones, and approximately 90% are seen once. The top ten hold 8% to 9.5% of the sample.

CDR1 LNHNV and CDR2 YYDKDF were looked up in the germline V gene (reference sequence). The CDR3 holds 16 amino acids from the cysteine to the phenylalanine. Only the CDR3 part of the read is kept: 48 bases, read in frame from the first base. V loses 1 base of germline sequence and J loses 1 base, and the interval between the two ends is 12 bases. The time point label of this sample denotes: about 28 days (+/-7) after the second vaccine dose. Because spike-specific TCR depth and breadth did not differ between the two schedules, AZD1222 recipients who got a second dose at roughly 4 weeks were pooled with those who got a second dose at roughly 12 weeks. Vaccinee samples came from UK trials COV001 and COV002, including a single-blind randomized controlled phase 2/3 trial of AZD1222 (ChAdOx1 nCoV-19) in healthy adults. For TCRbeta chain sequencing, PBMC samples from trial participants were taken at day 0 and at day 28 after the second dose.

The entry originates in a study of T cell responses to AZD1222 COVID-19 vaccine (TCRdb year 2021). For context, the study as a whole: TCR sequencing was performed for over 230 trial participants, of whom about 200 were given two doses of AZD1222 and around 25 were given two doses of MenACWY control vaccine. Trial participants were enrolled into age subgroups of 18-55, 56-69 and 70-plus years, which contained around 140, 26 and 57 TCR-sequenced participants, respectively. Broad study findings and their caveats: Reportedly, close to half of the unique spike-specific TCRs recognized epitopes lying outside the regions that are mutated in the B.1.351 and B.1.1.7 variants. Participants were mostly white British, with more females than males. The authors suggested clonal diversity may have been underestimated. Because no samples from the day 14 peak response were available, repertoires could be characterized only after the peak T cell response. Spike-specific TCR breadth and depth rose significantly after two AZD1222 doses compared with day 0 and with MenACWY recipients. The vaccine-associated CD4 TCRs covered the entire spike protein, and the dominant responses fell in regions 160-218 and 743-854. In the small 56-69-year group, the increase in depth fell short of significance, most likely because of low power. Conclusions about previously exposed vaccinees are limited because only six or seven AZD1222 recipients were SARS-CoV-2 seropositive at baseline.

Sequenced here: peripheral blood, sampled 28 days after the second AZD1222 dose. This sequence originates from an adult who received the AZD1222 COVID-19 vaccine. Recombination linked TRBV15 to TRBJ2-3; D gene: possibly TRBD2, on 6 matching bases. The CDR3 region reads CATSRGPTGGTDTQYF. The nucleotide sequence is TGTGCCACCAGCAGAGGCCCCACGGGGGGCACAGATACGCAGTATTTT.